A selection of T cell receptor beta chains follows, all from one sample in a study of blood T cell repertoires in COVID-19. Using immunoSEQ multiplex PCR, the repertoire was profiled, and TCRdb retains in-frame clones only, with some absent. The sample lists hundreds of thousands of clones, about nine tenths occurring once. Material: peripheral blood. The receptors here all came from a man between 18 and 29 years old with active or convalescent COVID-19. CDR3s include the opening cysteine and the closing phenylalanine or tryptophan. D genes are given only for firm matches. Size is omitted from some rows. Given values are once, few, many or a class for expanded clones.

clone size	V gene	J gene	D gene	CDR3 DNA	CDR3 protein
.	TRBV11-2	TRBJ2-5	TRBD1	TGTGCCAGCAGCTTAGGCTGGCTTCGGACAGGGCAACAAGAGACCCAGTACTTC	CASSLGWLRTGQQETQYF
.	TRBV7-2	TRBJ2-5	TRBD1	TGTGCCAGCAGCCCGAACAGGGGGAAAGAGACCCAGTACTTC	CASSPNRGKETQYF
.	TRBV7-6	TRBJ1-5	TRBD1	TGTGCCAGCAGCTTAGGGACAGGGTTTAGTCAGCCCCAGCATTTT	CASSLGTGFSQPQHF
many	TRBV6-4	TRBJ2-2	.	TGTGCCAGCAGTGTGGGCGCCGACACCGGGGAGCTGTTTTTT	CASSVGADTGELFF
once	TRBV7-3	TRBJ2-1	.	TGTGCCAGCAGCCCGATTGCCGAAGCGACCTCCTACAATGAGCAGTTCTTC	CASSPIAEATSYNEQFF
.	TRBV19	TRBJ1-5	TRBD1	TGTGCCAGTAGGGGGACAGGGGTCAGCAATCAGCCCCAGCATTTT	CASRGTGVSNQPQHF
.	TRBV27	TRBJ2-1	.	TGTGCCAGCAGCCAGGGTGCCAATGAGCAGTTCTTC	CASSQGANEQFF
.	TRBV3-1/TRBV3-2	TRBJ1-1	.	TGTGCCAGCAGCCAAGCATCGAGGGGGGGGACTGAAGCTTTCTTT	CASSQASRGGTEAFF
.	TRBV6-5	TRBJ1-2	TRBD1	TGTGCCAGCAGCACAGGGGCCTACGGCTACACCTTC	CASSTGAYGYTF
.	TRBV6-5	TRBJ1-5	.	TGTGCCAGCAGTTCCCTCCGGGGCGGGGCGGGCCAGCCCCAGCATTTT	CASSSLRGGAGQPQHF
once	TRBV11-2	TRBJ2-7	TRBD2	TGTGCCAGCAGCTTGGGACTATCGACGAGCTCCTACGAGCAGTACTTC	CASSLGLSTSSYEQYF
.	TRBV11-2	TRBJ2-1	TRBD2	TGTGCCAGCAGCTTAGGCGGACTAGATTCGAATGAGCAGTTCTTC	CASSLGGLDSNEQFF
.	TRBV7-3	TRBJ2-1	TRBD2	TGTGCCAGCAGTTTAACTAGCGGCCCGTACAATGAGCAGTTCTTC	CASSLTSGPYNEQFF
.	TRBV7-2	TRBJ1-5	.	TGTGCCAGCAGCCTCGAAGTCGGGACACTAGACAATCAGCCCCAGCATTTT	CASSLEVGTLDNQPQHF
.	TRBV12-3/TRBV12-4	TRBJ2-7	.	TGTGCCAGCAGTTCCGGACAACGCAAGTACTTC	CASSSGQRKYF
.	TRBV19	TRBJ2-2	.	TGTGCCAGTAGTATCTCCGGGGAGCTGTTTTTT	CASSISGELFF
.	TRBV19	TRBJ2-1	.	TGTGCCAGTACCGACACGCGCTACAATGAGCAGTTCTTC	CASTDTRYNEQFF
.	TRBV28	TRBJ1-1	.	TGTGCCAGCGGCCCTGAAGCTTTCTTT	CASGPEAFF
.	TRBV29-1	TRBJ1-4	.	TGCAGCGTACAGGGTCCTAATGAAAAACTGTTTTTT	CSVQGPNEKLFF
.	TRBV12-3/TRBV12-4	TRBJ2-1	.	TGTGCCAGCAGTTTAACCAGGGAGCAGTTCTTC	CASSLTREQFF
.	TRBV3-1/TRBV3-2	TRBJ2-7	TRBD2	TGTGCCAGCAGTCTATGGACTAGCGGGGGGGGCGAGCAGTACTTC	CASSLWTSGGGEQYF
.	TRBV6-2/TRBV6-3	TRBJ1-5	TRBD1	TGTGCCAGCAGTTCTGAGCATGCAGGGGGCATTTATAGCAATCAGCCCCAGCATTTT	CASSSEHAGGIYSNQPQHF
.	TRBV5-1	TRBJ2-7	.	TGCGCCAGCAGCTCAAGGCATCAGACAGGCAGGCACTACGAGCAGTACTTC	CASSSRHQTGRHYEQYF
.	TRBV7-2	TRBJ1-6	.	TGTGCCAGCAGCAACGACAGATATAATTCACCCCTCCACTTT	CASSNDRYNSPLHF
.	TRBV13	TRBJ1-5	.	TGTGCCAGCAGCTTTATGGACACCCGTTCAGGGCCCCAGCATTTT	CASSFMDTRSGPQHF
.	TRBV3-1/TRBV3-2	TRBJ1-1	.	TGTGCCAGCAGCCAAGGCGGAGGGGTCACTGAAGCTTTCTTT	CASSQGGGVTEAFF
.	TRBV7-9	TRBJ2-7	.	TGTGCCAGCAGCTTAATGAGCGGGCGATACTACGAGCAGTACTTC	CASSLMSGRYYEQYF
.	TRBV5-4	TRBJ1-5	.	TGTGCCAGCACCAAAAATCAGGCCGTTAGCAATCAGCCCCAGCATTTT	CASTKNQAVSNQPQHF
.	TRBV15	TRBJ1-5	.	TGTGCCACCAGCAGAGATCGCGGGGGAGGCAATCAGCCCCAGCATTTT	CATSRDRGGGNQPQHF
.	TRBV1	TRBJ1-2	.	TGCACGAAACCCCTGGGACAGGACAACTATGGCTACACCTTC	CTKPLGQDNYGYTF
.	TRBV18	TRBJ2-5	.	TGTGCCAGCTCACTTAGAGTGAGCACAAGAGGAGAGACCCAGTACTTC	CASSLRVSTRGETQYF
.	TRBV9	TRBJ2-7	TRBD2	TGTGCCAGCAGCGTAGAGCAGGCTAGCGGGAGCCACGAGCAGTACTTC	CASSVEQASGSHEQYF
.	TRBV14	TRBJ2-1	.	TGTGCCAGCAGCCAGACTTTTGCCAATGAGCAGTTCTTC	CASSQTFANEQFF
.	TRBV6-5	TRBJ2-1	.	TGTGCCAGCAGTTACCTTAAGAGACAGGCCTCCAATGAGCAGTTCTTC	CASSYLKRQASNEQFF
few	TRBV5-1	TRBJ1-1	.	TGCGCCAGCAGCTTGCAGGGGAGGGGGAACACTGAAGCTTTCTTT	CASSLQGRGNTEAFF
.	TRBV6-5	TRBJ2-1	.	TGTGCCAGCAGCCGACTAGAGGGTGAGCAGTTCTTC	CASSRLEGEQFF
once	TRBV5-4	TRBJ1-1	.	TGTGCCAGCAGCTTGACAGGATATGAAGCTTTCTTT	CASSLTGYEAFF
.	TRBV12-3/TRBV12-4	TRBJ2-2	.	TGTGCCAGCAGTCTCCGGAACACCGGGGAGCTGTTTTTT	CASSLRNTGELFF
.	TRBV7-9	TRBJ2-5	TRBD1	TGTGCCAGCAGCTCACCGGGACAGGGGAGGGAGACCCAGTACTTC	CASSSPGQGRETQYF
.	TRBV24-1	TRBJ2-6	.	TGTGCCACCAGTGACCCGTCGGTCGGGGCCAACGTCCTGACTTTC	CATSDPSVGANVLTF
few	TRBV2	TRBJ1-6	.	TGTGCCAGCAGTGAAGCCGGGAGAAGCTCACCCCTCCACTTT	CASSEAGRSSPLHF
.	TRBV5-1	TRBJ1-2	.	TGCGCCAGCAGCTTGGCGGGAGCTAACTATGGCTACACCTTC	CASSLAGANYGYTF
.	TRBV7-9	TRBJ1-1	.	TGTGCCAGCAGCTCACCCTCGGGGGGGCTCGGGGCTTTCTTT	CASSSPSGGLGAFF
once	TRBV6-2/TRBV6-3	TRBJ1-4	.	TGTGCCAGCAGCGCCTCTCGACTCGAAAAACTGTTTTTT	CASSASRLEKLFF
.	TRBV6-5	TRBJ1-5	TRBD1	TGTGCCAGCAGCAGCCAGGGACAGCCCAATCAGCCCCAGCATTTT	CASSSQGQPNQPQHF
.	TRBV6-6	TRBJ2-5	.	TGTGCCAGCAGTTACTCGGGCGGGTTGGGGGAGACCCAGTACTTC	CASSYSGGLGETQYF
once	TRBV2	TRBJ1-2	TRBD1	TGTGCCAGCAGGGGGACAGCCTATGGCTACACCTTC	CASRGTAYGYTF
.	TRBV18	TRBJ1-1	TRBD1	TGTGCCAGCTCTCACAGGGGGCGGACGAACACTGAAGCTTTCTTT	CASSHRGRTNTEAFF
.	TRBV7-2	TRBJ2-3	.	TGTGCCAGCAGCCCGGGACTGGATTTCACAGATACGCAGTATTTT	CASSPGLDFTDTQYF
.	TRBV11-2	TRBJ1-6	.	TGTGCCAGCAGCTTCACAGATAATTCACCCCTCCACTTT	CASSFTDNSPLHF
.	TRBV19	TRBJ2-7	TRBD2	TGTGCCAGTAGTATGGCGGGAGAGGGCTACGAGCAGTACTTC	CASSMAGEGYEQYF
.	TRBV10-3	TRBJ2-7	TRBD2	TGTGCCATCAGTGAGTCACTAGCGGGAGCCTCCTACGAGCAGTACTTC	CAISESLAGASYEQYF
.	TRBV3-1/TRBV3-2	TRBJ2-3	.	TGTGCCAGCAGCCAAGCTCAGGTTACGCAGTATTTT	CASSQAQVTQYF
.	TRBV5-5	TRBJ2-5	.	TGTGCCAGCAGCTTAGCCGAGTGGGAGACCCAGTACTTC	CASSLAEWETQYF
.	TRBV12-3/TRBV12-4	TRBJ1-4	.	TGTGCCAGCAGTCCTAGGGGGGAAAAACTGTTTTTT	CASSPRGEKLFF